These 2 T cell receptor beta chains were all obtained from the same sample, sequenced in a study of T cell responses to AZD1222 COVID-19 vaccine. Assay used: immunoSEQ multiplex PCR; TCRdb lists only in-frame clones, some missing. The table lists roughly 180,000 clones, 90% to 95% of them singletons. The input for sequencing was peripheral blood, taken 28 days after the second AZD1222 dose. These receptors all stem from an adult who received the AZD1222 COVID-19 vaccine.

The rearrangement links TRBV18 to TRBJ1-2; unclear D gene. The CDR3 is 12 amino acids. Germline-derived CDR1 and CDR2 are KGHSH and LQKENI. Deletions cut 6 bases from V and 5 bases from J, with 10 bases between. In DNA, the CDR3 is TGTGCCAGCTCCCAAGACTCGTATGGCTACACCTTC. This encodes CASSQDSYGYTF.

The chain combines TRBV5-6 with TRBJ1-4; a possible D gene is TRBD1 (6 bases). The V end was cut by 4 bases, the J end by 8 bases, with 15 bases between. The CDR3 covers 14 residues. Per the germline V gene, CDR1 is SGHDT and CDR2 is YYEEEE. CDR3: CASSHTGMREKLFF. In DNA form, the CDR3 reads TGTGCCAGCAGCCATACAGGGATGAGAGAAAAACTGTTTTTT.